A single sample is the source of the 25 T cell receptor beta chains below, sequenced in a study of T cell responses to AZD1222 COVID-19 vaccine. Assay used: immunoSEQ multiplex PCR; TCRdb lists only in-frame clones, some missing. The sample consists of tens of thousands of clones, about four fifths of them appearing once. Specimen: peripheral blood, collected 28 days after the second AZD1222 dose. The receptors here all came from an adult who received the AZD1222 COVID-19 vaccine.

This clone appeared once. The V gene is TRBV29-1, the J gene TRBJ2-1; no reliable D call. Germline assignment: CDR1 SQVTM and CDR2 ANQGSEA. This CDR3 is built from 10 residues. The CDR3 spells CSGAVNEQFF. For the CDR3, the DNA is TGCAGTGGAGCCGTCAATGAGCAGTTCTTC.

The CDR3 DNA follows: TGTGCCACGCAACGGACAGGGGGGGGTGAAAAACTGTTTTTT. Residues: CATQRTGGGEKLFF. J is TRBJ1-4 and V is TRBV10-3, with 10 nucleotides matching TRBD1. The junction had 9 bases not matched to a gene; V was cut back by 10 bases and J by 7 bases. Germline-derived CDR1 and CDR2 are ENHRY and SYGVKD. The CDR3 is 14 amino acids.

A single count supports this clone. The chain recombines TRBV12-3 or TRBV12-4 with TRBJ2-5, with no clear D. There are 11 residues in the CDR3. Between the trimmed V and J ends, which lost 5 bases and 3 bases, there was a span of 4 bases. The CDR3 DNA is TGTGCCAGCAGTCAGGAAGAGACCCAGTACTTC. Its translation: CASSQEETQYF.

The V and J genes are TRBV30 and TRBJ1-1; TRBD1 aligns across 8 bases. This CDR3 is 14 amino acids long. With 3 bases clipped from V and 3 bases from J, the junction kept 6 bases outside the gene matches. CDR1 and CDR2 (germline): GTSNPN, SVGIG (reference sequence). The DNA of the CDR3 is TGTGCCTGGAGGCTAACAGGGGGGGACACTGAAGCTTTCTTT. It encodes CAWRLTGGDTEAFF. The full variable domain, in which reference TRBV30 and TRBJ1-1 provide the parts outside the CDR3, is SQTIHQWPATLVQPVGSPLSLECTVEGTSNPNLYWYRQAAGRGLQLLFYSVGIGQISSEVPQNLSASRPQDRQFILSSKKLLLSDSGFYLCAWRLTGGDTEAFFGQGTRLTVV.

The chain has TRBV19 and TRBJ2-2, with TRBD2 matching 9 bases. Per the germline V gene, CDR1 is LNHDA and CDR2 is SQIVND (reference sequence). This CDR3 contains 15 residues. The ends lost 5 bases at V and 7 bases at J; junction bases unmatched: 8. The CDR3, as DNA: TGTGCCAGTAGTCGGCCTAGCGGGGCGCACGGGGAGCTGTTTTTT. This gives the protein CASSRPSGAHGELFF. Complete variable domain (other parts from reference TRBV19 and TRBJ2-2): DGGITQSPKYLFRKEGQNVTLSCEQNLNHDAMYWYRQDPGQGLRLIYYSQIVNDFQKGDIAEGYSVSREKKESFPLTVTSAQKNPTAFYLCASSRPSGAHGELFFGEGSRLTVL.

J is TRBJ1-2 and V is TRBV2; no clear D. CDR1 and CDR2 from the germline V gene are SNHLY and FYNNEI. V was shortened by 6 bases and J by 5 bases, with 13 bases between the two germline ends. The CDR3 sequence is 13 residues long. CDR3 DNA sequence: TGTGCCAGCAGGGGATTTGGGCGATATGGCTACACCTTC. Translated, it gives CASRGFGRYGYTF.

The genes are TRBV7-9 and TRBJ1-1; no clear D gene. V was clipped by 4 bases and J by 6 bases, with 15 bases between them. Germline V gene data show CDR1 as SEHNR and CDR2 as FQNEAQ (reference sequence). The CDR3 covers 14 residues. The CDR3 spells CASSWRPRGPEAFF. Written as DNA, the CDR3 is TGTGCCAGCAGCTGGCGGCCTCGCGGCCCTGAAGCTTTCTTT.

V is TRBV28 and J is TRBJ2-7; maybe TRBD1 (6 bases). CDR1 MDHEN and CDR2 SYDVKM come from the germline V gene. Trimming stripped 6 bases from V and 2 bases from J, with 14 bases between. The CDR3 runs to 14 residues. This chain's CDR3 is CASRSYRVTYEQYF. In DNA form, the CDR3 reads TGTGCCAGCAGAAGCTACAGGGTGACCTACGAGCAGTACTTC.

The chain has TRBV5-1 and TRBJ2-7, with 8 bases matching TRBD2. This CDR3 has 14 amino acids. CDR1 SGHRS and CDR2 YFSETQ come from the germline V gene. V dropped 2 bases and J dropped 2; count of bases not matched to a gene: 3. The CDR3 here is CASSFNSGTYEQYF. Here the CDR3 DNA reads TGCGCCAGCAGCTTTAATAGCGGGACCTACGAGCAGTACTTC.

The chain carries TRBV5-4 and TRBJ2-7; 7 bases fit TRBD1. CDR1 is SGHNT and CDR2 is YYREEE in the germline V gene (reference sequence). The ends lost 0 bases at V and 0 bases at J; junction bases unmatched: 3. This CDR3 has 15 residues. CDR3 coding DNA: TGTGCCAGCAGCTTGGGACAGGGAAGCTCCTACGAGCAGTACTTC. Translation: CASSLGQGSSYEQYF.

The chain links TRBV4-2 to TRBJ2-1; TRBD1 might be the D (5 bases). From germline, CDR1 is LGHNA and CDR2 YNFKEQ. V lost 4 bases and J 0 bases, leaving 10 bases between the germline ends. This CDR3 has 15 residues. The CDR3 sequence: CASSPRASSYNEQFF. The CDR3 DNA reads as TGTGCCAGCAGCCCCAGGGCTAGCTCCTACAATGAGCAGTTCTTC.

The chain recombines TRBV19 with TRBJ1-2; TRBD1 agrees at 10 bases. This CDR3 has 14 residues. Per the germline V gene, CDR1 is LNHDA and CDR2 is SQIVND (reference sequence). V was pared by 7 bases and J by 8 bases, with 10 bases of the junction left unmatched. CDR3: CASKLDRGGGGYTF. The CDR3 nucleotides are TGTGCCAGTAAGCTGGACAGGGGGGGAGGAGGCTACACCTTC.

The chain combines TRBV3-1 (or the pseudogene TRBV3-2) with TRBJ1-2; D gene ambiguous. The CDR3 has 15 amino acids. V was cut by 5 bases and J by 2 bases, with 15 bases left in between. In germline, CDR1 is LGHDT, CDR2 YNNKEL (reference sequence). As DNA, the CDR3 is TGTGCCAGCAGCAGTATCAGAACTTCAAACTATGGCTACACCTTC. It codes for CASSSIRTSNYGYTF.

The chain has TRBV6-4 and TRBJ2-3, with 9 bases that match TRBD2. The CDR3 has 16 residues. Trimming at V came to 2 bases and at J to 2 bases, leaving 5 bases not matched to a gene. Germline V gives CDR1 MRHNA, CDR2 SNTAGT. This CDR3 is CASSDGAGGLTDTQYF. For the CDR3, the DNA is TGTGCCAGCAGTGACGGTGCGGGGGGGCTCACAGATACGCAGTATTTT.

The V and J genes are TRBV19 and TRBJ2-1; 7 bases fit TRBD1. CDR1 and CDR2 (germline): LNHDA, SQIVND (reference sequence). Trimming took 6 bases from V and 10 from J; bases not matched to a gene: 9. The CDR3 runs to 13 residues. The CDR3 region is CASSGQAFGEQFF. The CDR3, as DNA: TGTGCCAGTAGCGGACAGGCCTTTGGGGAGCAGTTCTTC.

This clone was counted a few times. The chain links TRBV28 to TRBJ1-5, with 10 bases fitting TRBD1. Germline CDR1 MDHEN, CDR2 SYDVKM. V dropped 6 bases and J dropped 5; count of bases not matched to a gene: 10. This CDR3 contains 16 residues. CDR3 bases: TGTGCCAGCAGCCGGGTGACAGGGGGCCTCTATCAGCCCCAGCATTTT. Its translation: CASSRVTGGLYQPQHF. Drawing the rest from reference TRBV28 and TRBJ1-5, the complete variable domain is DVKVTQSSRYLVKRTGEKVFLECVQDMDHENMFWYRQDPGLGLRLIYFSYDVKMKEKGDIPEGYSVSREKKERFSLILESASTNQTSMYLCASSRVTGGLYQPQHFGDGTRLSIL.

The chain combines TRBV7-8 with TRBJ2-1; 8 nucleotides line up with TRBD2. There are 15 residues in the CDR3. V dropped 4 bases and J dropped 6; count of bases not matched to a gene: 8. Germline CDR1 reads SGHVS; CDR2 reads FQNEAQ. The CDR3 is CASSSLDRGGNEQFF. CDR3 DNA: TGTGCCAGCAGCTCCCTCGACCGGGGGGGCAATGAGCAGTTCTTC.

V usage is TRBV30 and J usage is TRBJ1-4; 10 bases are shared with TRBD1. The CDR3 spans 14 residues. Germline-derived CDR1 and CDR2 are GTSNPN and SVGIG (reference sequence). V lost 3 bases to trimming and J lost 10 bases; unmatched junction nucleotides: 8. CDR3: CAWRYRDRGGKLFF. The CDR3 DNA sequence: TGTGCCTGGAGGTACCGGGACAGGGGAGGAAAACTGTTTTTT.

The genes are TRBV18 and TRBJ1-1, with D unclear. The CDR3 is 15 amino acids. The ends were cut back, 0 bases at V and 3 bases at J, with 11 bases in the middle. Germline V lookup: CDR1 KGHSH, CDR2 LQKENI. This CDR3 reads CASSPPSERYTEAFF. CDR3 DNA: TGTGCCAGCTCACCACCGTCCGAGAGGTACACTGAAGCTTTCTTT.

This chain uses TRBV27 with TRBJ2-1; TRBD2 aligns across 10 bases. The CDR3 is 16 amino acids. The V and J ends lost 5 bases and 2 bases, in that order; junction bases with no gene match: 6. CDR1 is MNHEY and CDR2 is SMNVEV in the germline V gene (reference sequence). CDR3 region: CASSILLAGAYNEQFF. In nucleotides, the CDR3 is TGTGCCAGCAGTATCTTGCTAGCGGGGGCCTACAATGAGCAGTTCTTC.

The rearrangement joins TRBV4-1 to TRBJ1-4; D remains ambiguous. V was trimmed by 3 bases and J by 0 bases, leaving 11 bases between them. The CDR3 is 16 amino acids. Per germline, CDR1 MGHRA and CDR2 YSYEKL. The DNA for the CDR3 is TGCGCCAGCAGCCATCCGCAGGCCTCAACTAATGAAAAACTGTTTTTT. Protein sequence: CASSHPQASTNEKLFF.

The chain has TRBV6-5 and TRBJ1-1; 9 bases match TRBD1. The germline gives CDR1 MNHEY, CDR2 SVGAGI. The CDR3 runs 15 residues. Losses at the gene ends were 0 bases for V and 5 bases for J; bases not matched to a gene: 4. CDR3 coding DNA: TGTGCCAGCAGTTACTCCGGACAGGGGAAGACTGAAGCTTTCTTT. Its translation is CASSYSGQGKTEAFF.

The gene calls are TRBV12-5 and TRBJ1-1; 8 bases align to TRBD1. Germline V gene data show CDR1 as LGHNT and CDR2 as FRNRAP. Trimming at V came to 4 bases and at J to 5 bases, leaving 27 bases not matched to a gene. The CDR3 has 21 amino acids. In DNA form, the CDR3 reads TGTGCTAGTGGTTCCCGGAATCAGGCCAGGGGGCAACAGGGGCGGGAAACTGAAGCTTTCTTT. Protein sequence: CASGSRNQARGQQGRETEAFF.

The rearrangement links TRBV4-2 to TRBJ2-5, with 10 bases that match TRBD2. Trimming cost V 0 bases and J 3 bases; bases outside gene matches: 4. The CDR3 length is 16 residues. Germline V gene lookup returns CDR1 LGHNA and CDR2 YNFKEQ. This chain's CDR3 is CASSQEGTSGEETQYF. The CDR3 DNA is TGTGCCAGCAGCCAAGAGGGAACTAGCGGGGAAGAGACCCAGTACTTC.

This clone appeared a few times. J is TRBJ1-1 and V is TRBV6-5; no firm D call. Trimming shortened V by 6 bases and J by 0 bases, and 8 bases separated the two germline ends. The CDR3 sequence is 13 residues long. Germline V CDR1 and CDR2: MNHEY, SVGAGI. CDR3 in DNA: TGTGCCAGCAGACAGATTATGAACACTGAAGCTTTCTTT. Translated: CASRQIMNTEAFF.